A single sample is the source of the 15 T cell receptor beta chains below, sequenced in a study of response to subunit inactivated influenza vaccine. TCRdb independently ran MiXCR on the RT-PCR reads; one entry per CDR3 protein. The profile shows hundreds of thousands of distinct CDR3 sequences, about 18% of them singletons. Specimen: PBMCs from blood, collected 5 days after vaccination. The receptors derive from a man aged 50-59 years who received an inactivated influenza vaccine.

This chain connects TRBV2 to TRBJ2-1; 9 bases agree with TRBD1. The CDR3 extends over 15 amino acids. With 6 bases clipped from V and 2 bases from J, the junction kept 5 bases outside the gene matches. Germline CDR1 reads SNHLY; CDR2 reads FYNNEI. CDR3 region: CASRAGQGTYNEQFF. CDR3 sequence (DNA): TGTGCCAGCAGGGCCGGACAGGGGACCTACAATGAGCAGTTCTTC.

This clonotype was recorded a few times. The rearrangement uses TRBV18 and TRBJ2-5; TRBD2 agrees at 8 bases. V lost 3 bases to trimming and J lost 1 base; unmatched junction nucleotides: 7. From germline, CDR1 is KGHSH and CDR2 LQKENI. The length of the CDR3 is 16 residues. CDR3 sequence: CASSPRAGVIQETQYF. CDR3 nucleotides: TGTGCCAGCTCACCGCGAGCGGGGGTGATCCAAGAGACCCAGTACTTC.

The genes are TRBV7-2 and TRBJ1-5; D is uncertain. Deletions cut 2 bases from V and 7 bases from J, with 9 bases between. This CDR3 has 13 residues. In germline, CDR1 is SGHTA, CDR2 FQGNSA. For the CDR3, the DNA is TGTGCCAGCAGCTTACAGGAGGGACAGCCCCAGCATTTT. Translated: CASSLQEGQPQHF.

This clonotype was counted between two and nine times. J is TRBJ2-7 and V is TRBV18; D may be TRBD1 (5 bases). The CDR3 length is 15 residues. The V end lost 2 bases, the J end lost 3 bases, and 14 bases lay between the germline ends. Germline lookup yields CDR1 KGHSH and CDR2 LQKENI. The CDR3 is CASSPGTGAGYEQYF. CDR3 bases: TGTGCCAGCTCACCAGGCACTGGGGCAGGCTACGAGCAGTACTTC.

The V and J genes are TRBV27 and TRBJ2-5; the D gene is possibly TRBD1 (6 bases). This CDR3 is 14 amino acids long. Per the germline V gene, CDR1 is MNHEY and CDR2 is SMNVEV (reference sequence). The ends were cut back, 0 bases at V and 4 bases at J, with 9 bases in the middle. This CDR3 reads CASSLSQGIETQYF. The CDR3 region has the DNA TGTGCCAGCAGTTTATCCCAGGGGATAGAGACCCAGTACTTC.

The chain has TRBV20-1 and TRBJ2-1; 10 nucleotides agree with TRBD2. The length of the CDR3 is 11 residues. The germline CDR1 and CDR2 sequences are DFQATT and SNEGSKA (reference sequence). The V and J ends lost 7 bases and 16 bases, in that order; junction bases with no gene match: 10. The CDR3 reads CSGGSSGRDFF. CDR3 sequence (DNA): TGCAGTGGGGGTTCAAGCGGGAGGGACTTCTTC.

V gene TRBV19 combines with J gene TRBJ2-3; D is possibly TRBD1 (5 bases). V lost 5 bases to trimming and J lost 2 bases, with 14 bases between them. CDR1 and CDR2 from the germline V gene are LNHDA and SQIVND (reference sequence). CDR3 length equals 15 residues. CDR3 nucleotides: TGTGCCAGTAGTTTTTGGGTGGGGCACACAGATACGCAGTATTTT. Amino acid sequence: CASSFWVGHTDTQYF.

This clonotype appeared a few times. The chain has TRBV10-3 and TRBJ1-6; D gene ambiguous. The V end lost 8 bases, the J end lost 6 bases, and 11 bases lay between the germline ends. The germline V gene encodes CDR1 ENHRY and CDR2 SYGVKD. There are 13 residues in the CDR3. CDR3 in amino acids: CAISVGFNSPLHF. For the CDR3, the DNA is TGTGCCATCTCGGTCGGGTTTAATTCACCCCTCCACTTT.

There are a few counts of this clonotype. The chain recombines TRBV20-1 with TRBJ2-1; a possible D gene is TRBD2 (6 bases). Germline CDR1 reads DFQATT; CDR2 reads SNEGSKA (reference sequence). The CDR3 is made up of 15 amino acids. The V gene lost 3 bases and the J gene lost 2 bases, with 14 bases spanning the gap. CDR3 sequence reads: CSARAGAGTYNEQFF. Written as DNA, the CDR3 is TGCAGTGCTAGGGCTGGGGCGGGGACCTACAATGAGCAGTTCTTC.

Only a few counts were recorded for this clonotype. The V gene is TRBV6-2 or TRBV6-3, the J gene TRBJ2-7; D is ambiguous. There are 14 residues in the CDR3. The germline V and J ends were trimmed by 0 bases and 3 bases, with 9 bases remaining between them. Looked up from germline, CDR1 is MNHEY and CDR2 is SVGEGT. The CDR3 bases are TGTGCCAGCAGTTACTCGCCAGTTTACTACGAGCAGTACTTC. This codes for CASSYSPVYYEQYF.

There are a few counts of this clonotype. The rearrangement uses TRBV5-1 and TRBJ2-2; 7 positions match TRBD2. The J segment lost 2 bases and the V segment lost 4 bases, leaving 8 bases of the junction unmatched. CDR1 and CDR2 from the germline V gene are SGHRS and YFSETQ. The CDR3 is 16 residues long. CDR3 sequence: CASSVGGRVNTGELFF. The CDR3, as DNA: TGCGCCAGCAGCGTCGGGGGGAGAGTCAACACCGGGGAGCTGTTTTTT.

A note on this clonotype: This may arise from a read error, as a much more abundant clone is one base away. The V call is TRBV7-9, the J call TRBJ2-3, with TRBD1 matching over 9 bases. This CDR3 contains 14 residues. Trimming at V came to 4 bases and at J to 4 bases, leaving 3 bases not matched to a gene. The V gene's germline CDR1 is SEHNR and CDR2 FQNEAQ (reference sequence). CDR3 loop: CASSSGTGSDTQYF. CDR3 DNA: TGTGCCAGCAGCTCCGGGACAGGGTCAGATACGCAGTATTTT.

This clonotype was recorded a few times. The CDR3 sequence: CASSLYSGGSNTQYF. CDR3 DNA sequence: TGTGCCAGCAGCTTGTATAGCGGGGGTTCAAATACGCAGTATTTT. The V and J genes are TRBV7-8 and TRBJ2-3; TRBD2 aligns across 9 bases. The CDR3 contains 15 residues. The junction had 8 bases not matched to a gene; V was cut back by 3 bases and J by 7 bases. CDR1 SGHVS and CDR2 FQNEAQ come from the germline V gene.

V gene TRBV29-1 combines with J gene TRBJ2-1, with 10 bases aligning to TRBD1. The J segment lost 4 bases and the V segment lost 6 bases, leaving 24 bases of the junction unmatched. This CDR3 has 20 amino acids. In germline, CDR1 is SQVTM, CDR2 ANQGSEA. The CDR3 reads CSVNDRGLVSGSEWYNEQFF. CDR3 bases: TGCAGCGTCAATGACAGGGGGCTAGTAAGTGGGTCAGAGTGGTACAATGAGCAGTTCTTC.

This chain connects TRBV29-1 to TRBJ1-2; no firm D call. CDR3 length: 13 residues. Germline V gene data show CDR1 as SQVTM and CDR2 as ANQGSEA. V was pared by 5 bases and J by 2 bases, with 12 bases between. CDR3 amino acids: CSVSPGANYGYTF. The DNA of the CDR3 is TGCAGCGTTTCTCCAGGAGCAAACTATGGCTACACCTTC. The full variable domain, in which reference TRBV29-1 and TRBJ1-2 provide the parts outside the CDR3, is SAVISQKPSRDICQRGTSLTIQCQVDSQVTMMFWYRQQPGQSLTLIATANQGSEATYESGFVIDKFPISRPNLTFSTLTVSNMSPEDSSIYLCSVSPGANYGYTFGSGTRLTVV.